One and the same sample provided the 22 T cell receptor beta chains below, sequenced in a study of radiotherapy plus CTLA-4 blockade in lung cancer. Clones were read by immunoSEQ multiplex PCR, and TCRdb kept only the in-frame ones, dropping some. The sample includes about 60,000 clones, roughly four fifths of them seen just once. The sequenced sample was peripheral blood, obtained from a patient treated with radiotherapy plus ipilimumab. The origin of the receptors is a human donor with non-small cell lung cancer who had a partial response to radiotherapy plus ipilimumab.

CDR3 coding DNA: TGTGCCAGTAGTATGTCAGCCGGGGGCCAAGAGACCCAGTACTTC. It yields the protein CASSMSAGGQETQYF. V gene TRBV19 combines with J gene TRBJ2-5; D may be TRBD2 (6 bases). CDR3 length: 15 residues. The ends were cut back, 3 bases at V and 1 base at J, with 12 bases in the middle. CDR1 LNHDA and CDR2 SQIVND come from the germline V gene (reference sequence).

This clone was seen a few times. The rearrangement uses TRBV7-9 and TRBJ2-2; no firm D call. V was cut by 10 bases and J by 1 base, with 13 bases left in between. The CDR3 totals 14 residues. Germline V gene lookup returns CDR1 SEHNR and CDR2 FQNEAQ (reference sequence). This CDR3 reads CATSTSWNTGELFF. The CDR3 bases are TGTGCCACCTCCACTTCTTGGAACACCGGGGAGCTGTTTTTT.

The CDR3 DNA is TGTGCCAGCAGCTTAGTAACTAGCGGGAGAGGAACAGATACGCAGTATTTT. This translates into CASSLVTSGRGTDTQYF. The V and J genes are TRBV11-3 and TRBJ2-3; TRBD2 matches at 11 bases. V gave up 1 base and J gave up 3 bases; unmatched junction bases: 6. CDR1 is SGHNT and CDR2 is YENEEA in the germline V gene. The CDR3 sequence is 17 residues long.

This clone was found a few times. The chain recombines TRBV5-4 with TRBJ2-7; TRBD2 matches at 7 bases. Germline V CDR1 and CDR2: SGHNT, YYREEE (reference sequence). The CDR3 contains 14 residues. V was pared by 3 bases and J by 4 bases, with 7 bases of the junction left unmatched. The CDR3 protein is CASSWERGGYEQYF. The DNA for the CDR3 is TGTGCCAGCAGCTGGGAGAGGGGAGGGTACGAGCAGTACTTC.

The chain carries TRBV27 and TRBJ2-7, with 8 bases fitting TRBD1. J gave up 4 bases and V 6 bases, and 8 bases lay outside the gene matches. Per germline, CDR1 MNHEY and CDR2 SMNVEV (reference sequence). This CDR3 has 14 amino acids. This CDR3 is CASSPRQGRYEQYF. DNA of the CDR3: TGTGCCAGCAGCCCCCGACAGGGGAGGTACGAGCAGTACTTC.

The chain carries TRBV7-2 and TRBJ2-3, with D possibly TRBD1 on 5 matching bases. The length of the CDR3 is 12 residues. Trimming left V 6 bases short and J 7 bases short, with 11 bases between. Per the germline V gene, CDR1 is SGHTA and CDR2 is FQGNSA. The CDR3 region has the DNA TGTGCCAGCAGGCAGGGTGGGCATACGCAGTATTTT. Protein product: CASRQGGHTQYF.

This clone was recorded a few times. V and J are TRBV6-5 and TRBJ1-5; 10 bases align to TRBD1. The trim removed 5 bases at V and 5 bases at J, leaving 3 bases unmatched. The CDR3 totals 14 residues. The germline gives CDR1 MNHEY, CDR2 SVGAGI. The CDR3 loop reads CASSGGTGDQPQHF. In DNA form, the CDR3 reads TGTGCCAGCAGTGGGGGGACAGGGGATCAGCCCCAGCATTTT.

The chain carries TRBV5-4 and TRBJ2-7; TRBD2 matches 10 bases. The CDR3 spans 16 residues. CDR1 is SGHNT, CDR2 YYREEE, per germline (reference sequence). Trimming took 4 bases from V and 0 from J; bases not matched to a gene: 7. The CDR3, as DNA: TGTGCCAGCAGCCGGCGGACTAGCGGATCCTCCTACGAGCAGTACTTC. It translates to CASSRRTSGSSYEQYF.

This CDR3 is CASSGTSGQADTQYF. The CDR3 nucleotides are TGTGCCAGTAGTGGGACTAGCGGACAGGCAGATACGCAGTATTTT. This rearrangement joins TRBV19 to TRBJ2-3; 11 nucleotides match TRBD2. V gave up 5 bases and J gave up 4 bases; unmatched junction bases: 5. Germline CDR1 reads LNHDA; CDR2 reads SQIVND (reference sequence). The CDR3 extends over 15 amino acids.

The rearrangement joins TRBV5-1 to TRBJ2-3; D is undetermined. V was trimmed by 0 bases and J by 2 bases, leaving 7 bases between them. This CDR3 has 14 amino acids. The V gene's germline CDR1 is SGHRS and CDR2 YFSETQ. CDR3 loop: CASSLGAYTDTQYF. DNA of the CDR3: TGCGCCAGCAGCTTGGGAGCGTACACAGATACGCAGTATTTT.

The J gene is TRBJ2-7, the V gene TRBV13, with 11 bases aligning to TRBD1. Germline V CDR1 and CDR2: PRHDT, FYEKMQ (reference sequence). The CDR3 runs to 16 residues. V shed 5 bases and J 4 bases; nucleotides not matched to a gene: 10. CDR3 in DNA: TGTGCCAGCAGCCCACCAGGGACAGGGGGTCTTTACGAGCAGTACTTC. Its translation: CASSPPGTGGLYEQYF.

The count of this clone is one. The chain links TRBV6-4 to TRBJ1-2; D may be TRBD1 (5 bases). V was shortened by 5 bases and J by 4 bases, with 23 bases between the two germline ends. Germline V gene data show CDR1 as MRHNA and CDR2 as SNTAGT. The CDR3 runs to 17 residues. The CDR3 bases are TGTGCCAGCAGTACAGGTAACCCACACGGAAAGACCTATGGCTACACCTTC. Its translation is CASSTGNPHGKTYGYTF.

This clone appeared once. The CDR3 DNA follows: TGTGCCAGCAGGCTAGCGGGATCCCACAATGAGCAGTTCTTC. Protein: CASRLAGSHNEQFF. The rearrangement uses TRBV6-6 and TRBJ2-1; 9 positions match TRBD2. The CDR3 covers 14 residues. V was clipped by 6 bases and J by 5 bases; unmatched bases: 5. Germline loops: CDR1 MNHNY, CDR2 SVGAGI (reference sequence).

The chain has TRBV5-4 and TRBJ1-2; D remains ambiguous. CDR1 SGHNT and CDR2 YYREEE come from the germline V gene (reference sequence). CDR3 length: 16 amino acids. Deletions cut 4 bases from V and 4 bases from J, with 20 bases between. The CDR3 is CASSPGLREAGYGYTF. In nucleotides, the CDR3 is TGTGCCAGCAGCCCCGGACTGAGGGAGGCTGGCTATGGCTACACCTTC.

This rearrangement joins TRBV27 to TRBJ2-7, with 8 nucleotides matching TRBD1. Germline CDR1 and CDR2: MNHEY and SMNVEV (reference sequence). The CDR3 has 15 residues. The J segment lost 0 bases and the V segment lost 5 bases, leaving 6 bases of the junction unmatched. The CDR3 coding sequence is TGTGCCAGCAGTGGACAGGGTTTTTTCTCCTACGAGCAGTACTTC. Its protein product is CASSGQGFFSYEQYF.

The chain combines TRBV6-4 with TRBJ2-5; tentative D call: TRBD2 (6 bases). Per germline, CDR1 MRHNA and CDR2 SNTAGT. V gave up 3 bases and J gave up 5 bases, with 13 bases separating them. The CDR3 sequence is 14 residues long. The CDR3 bases are TGTGCCAGCAGTGAAGCGGCAGGGAGGGAGACCCAGTACTTC. Amino acids: CASSEAAGRETQYF.

This rearrangement joins TRBV11-2 to TRBJ1-3, with 9 positions matching TRBD1. CDR1 is SGHAT, CDR2 FQNNGV, per germline. After removal of 7 bases from V and 4 bases from J, the junction contained 2 bases not matched to a gene. The CDR3 is made up of 13 amino acids. CDR3 sequence (DNA): TGTGCCAGCAAGGGGACAGGGGGAAACACCATATATTTT. It translates to CASKGTGGNTIYF.

This chain connects TRBV6-1 to TRBJ2-1; 8 bases line up with TRBD2. CDR1 is MNHNS and CDR2 is SASEGT in the germline V gene. CDR3 length: 15 amino acids. V shed 5 bases, J shed 0 bases, and the junction held 3 bases outside the gene matches. The CDR3 coding sequence is TGTGCCAGCAGTTTACTAGCGGCCTCCTACAATGAGCAGTTCTTC. This codes for CASSLLAASYNEQFF.

This chain joins TRBV27 and TRBJ2-7; 8 bases map to TRBD2. The J segment lost 2 bases and the V segment lost 3 bases, leaving 6 bases of the junction unmatched. Germline CDR1 and CDR2: MNHEY and SMNVEV (reference sequence). CDR3 length: 15 amino acids. As DNA, the CDR3 is TGTGCCAGCAGTTTTAGCGGGATAGGAACCTACGAGCAGTACTTC. Translated: CASSFSGIGTYEQYF.

The chain couples TRBV18 to TRBJ1-1; D gene unclear. The CDR3 loop spans 15 amino acids. Trimming took 2 bases from V and 1 from J, leaving 11 bases between them. The germline V gene has CDR1 KGHSH and CDR2 LQKENI. CDR3 bases: TGTGCCAGCTCACCAGTGAGTTTGAGGAACACTGAAGCTTTCTTT. It is translated as CASSPVSLRNTEAFF.

This clone was seen a handful of times. The genes are TRBV29-1 and TRBJ2-2; 12 nucleotides match TRBD1. This CDR3 spans 16 amino acids. CDR1 and CDR2 (germline): SQVTM, ANQGSEA. Losses at the gene ends were 2 bases for V and 6 bases for J; bases not matched to a gene: 7. The CDR3: CSVEPGQGAGSGELFF. The CDR3 DNA follows: TGCAGCGTTGAACCGGGACAGGGGGCTGGTTCCGGGGAGCTGTTTTTT.

The gene calls are TRBV28 and TRBJ2-7; 8 bases align to TRBD2. Germline values: CDR1 MDHEN, CDR2 SYDVKM. The CDR3 spans 17 residues. With 6 bases clipped from V and 2 bases from J, the junction kept 15 bases outside the gene matches. This chain's CDR3 is CASSQGREAGIAYEQYF. CDR3 nucleotide sequence: TGTGCCAGCAGCCAGGGGCGGGAGGCCGGAATTGCCTACGAGCAGTACTTC.